This T cell receptor (beta chain) stems from a study of blood T cell repertoires in COVID-19. This clone occurred a few times. TCRdb keeps only in-frame clones here, not all; method: immunoSEQ multiplex PCR. The profile shows approximately 160,000 clones, around four fifths of them singletons. V lost 4 bases, J lost 4 bases, and 9 bases stayed unmatched. Looked up from germline, CDR1 is MRHNA and CDR2 is SNTAGT. This CDR3 is 16 amino acids long. The specimen was PBMCs or T cells enriched from blood (not recorded which). V is TRBV6-4 and J is TRBJ2-2; 7 bases agree with TRBD1. This receptor was identified in a woman between 45 and 60 years old who had recovered from COVID-19. This CDR3 reads CASSASTGAGTGELFF. CDR3 sequence (DNA): TGTGCCAGCAGTGCGTCCACAGGGGCCGGCACCGGGGAGCTGTTTTTT.